These T cell receptor beta chains were read from a single sample in a study of graft-versus-host responses after intestinal transplantation. The repertoire was sequenced with immunoSEQ multiplex PCR; TCRdb's copy has only in-frame clones and lacks some. The profile covers over 9,000 clones, with nearly 95% appearing a single time and roughly 16% taken by the ten largest. The input for sequencing was bone marrow, taken around 500 days after intestinal transplantation. The source of these receptors is a human patient who received an intestinal transplant, so some T cells may come from the graft donor. Both conserved end residues are part of each CDR3. Each record gives: V gene, clone size, D gene, J gene, CDR3 DNA, CDR3 protein. The D gene is left open where the match is weak. Some rows mark clone size as missing; the rest say once, few, many or name a class of expanded clone.

V: TRBV2; size: -; D: -; J: TRBJ2-4; DNA: TGTGCCAGCAGGCGGACGGTGGGGGGAAACATTCAGTACTTC; CDR3: CASRRTVGGNIQYF
V: TRBV9; size: -; D: TRBD1; J: TRBJ2-7; DNA: TGTGCCAGCAGCGTTGCCGGGACAGGGACCTACGAGCAGTACTTC; CDR3: CASSVAGTGTYEQYF
V: TRBV4-3; size: -; D: -; J: TRBJ2-5; DNA: TGCGCCAGCAGCCAAGATTTTGACAGGAGAGAGACCCAGTACTTC; CDR3: CASSQDFDRRETQYF
V: TRBV7-2; size: -; D: -; J: TRBJ2-6; DNA: TGTGCCAGCAGCTTGCGGATCTCTGGGGCCAACGTCCTGACTTTC; CDR3: CASSLRISGANVLTF
V: TRBV6-1; size: -; D: TRBD2; J: TRBJ2-7; DNA: TGTGCCAGCACTCAAGCAACTAGCGAGACCTACGAGCAGTACTTC; CDR3: CASTQATSETYEQYF
V: TRBV9; size: -; D: -; J: TRBJ1-4; DNA: TGTGCCAGCAGCGTAGATGCAACTAATGAAAAACTGTTTTTT; CDR3: CASSVDATNEKLFF
V: TRBV6-5; size: -; D: -; J: TRBJ2-3; DNA: TGTGCCAGCAGCCAGGCAGATACGCAGTATTTT; CDR3: CASSQADTQYF
V: TRBV2; size: -; D: -; J: TRBJ2-7; DNA: TGTGCCAGCAGCCCCGACAGGACGAGCTCCTACGAGCAGTACTTC; CDR3: CASSPDRTSSYEQYF
V: TRBV29-1; size: -; D: -; J: TRBJ2-7; DNA: TGCAGCGTTGAATCTGAGGGTCTGTACGAGCAGTACTTC; CDR3: CSVESEGLYEQYF
V: TRBV27; size: -; D: -; J: TRBJ1-5; DNA: TGTGCCAGCAGTTTACTCGGGGGTGGAAATCAGCCCCAGCATTTT; CDR3: CASSLLGGGNQPQHF
V: TRBV5-8; size: once; D: -; J: TRBJ1-1; DNA: TGTGCCAGCAGCTTGCGGGGGGTCGAAGCTTTCTTT; CDR3: CASSLRGVEAFF
V: TRBV7-9; size: -; D: -; J: TRBJ2-7; DNA: TGTGCCAGCAGCCCCGGGTGGGGTTCCACGTACGAGCAGTACTTC; CDR3: CASSPGWGSTYEQYF
V: TRBV6-5; size: few; D: -; J: TRBJ2-7; DNA: TGTGCCAGCAGTTTCGGGGACGGCTACGAGCAGTACTTC; CDR3: CASSFGDGYEQYF
V: TRBV28; size: -; D: TRBD1; J: TRBJ2-7; DNA: TGTGCCAGCAGTTTTGGGACAGGGAGCTCCTACGAGCAGTACTTC; CDR3: CASSFGTGSSYEQYF
V: TRBV6-4; size: -; D: TRBD1; J: TRBJ1-2; DNA: TGTGCCAGCAGACCTGACAGGGGAGGAGGATATGGCTACACCTTC; CDR3: CASRPDRGGGYGYTF
V: TRBV15; size: -; D: TRBD2; J: TRBJ2-7; DNA: TGTGCCACCAGCAGAGATCGGGGAGGGGTCTACGAGCAGTACTTC; CDR3: CATSRDRGGVYEQYF
V: TRBV27; size: -; D: -; J: TRBJ2-5; DNA: TGTGCCAGCAGTTTAGTTGGGAACGGAGGGGAGACCCAGTACTTC; CDR3: CASSLVGNGGETQYF